Sequencing of this T cell receptor beta chain was carried out in a study of graft-versus-host responses after intestinal transplantation. Study background: Grafts that recipients had were multivisceral, liver-intestinal, or isolated intestinal transplants. Every transplant recipient was induced with anti-thymocyte globulin, then maintained on tacrolimus and steroids for two to four years.

This CDR3 region has 15 residues. CDR1 and CDR2 from the germline V gene are LGHNT and FRNRAP. V was trimmed by 2 bases and J by 4 bases, leaving 12 bases between them. Worth noting for this clone: Its cognate antigen is unknown.

Clones were sequenced by immunoSEQ multiplex PCR, and TCRdb holds only the in-frame ones, with some missing. The repertoire consists of 90,000 to 130,000 clones, with roughly nine tenths occurring once and the leading ten covering 0.23%. The sequencing used unstimulated CD4+ T cells sorted from spleen or lymph node cells, collected before transplant. This chain links TRBV12-5 with TRBJ1-3; TRBD1 might be the D (5 bases). This sequence was found in a human donor who was the organ donor for an intestinal transplant. CDR3: CASGLRDANGNTIYF. In DNA form, the CDR3 reads TGTGCTAGTGGTTTGCGGGACGCGAACGGAAACACCATATATTTT.